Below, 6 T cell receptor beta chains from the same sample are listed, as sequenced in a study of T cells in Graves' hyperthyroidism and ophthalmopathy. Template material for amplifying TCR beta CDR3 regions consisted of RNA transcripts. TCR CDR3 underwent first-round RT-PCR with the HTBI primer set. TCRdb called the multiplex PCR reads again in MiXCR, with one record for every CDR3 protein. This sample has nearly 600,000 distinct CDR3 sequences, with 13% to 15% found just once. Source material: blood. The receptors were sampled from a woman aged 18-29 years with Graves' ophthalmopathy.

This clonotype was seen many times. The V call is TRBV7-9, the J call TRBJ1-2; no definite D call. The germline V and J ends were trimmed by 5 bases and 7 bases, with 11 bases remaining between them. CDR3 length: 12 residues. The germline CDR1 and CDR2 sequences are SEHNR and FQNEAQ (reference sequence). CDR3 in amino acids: CASSGTVAGYTF. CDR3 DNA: TGTGCCAGCAGCGGAACAGTGGCTGGCTACACCTTC.

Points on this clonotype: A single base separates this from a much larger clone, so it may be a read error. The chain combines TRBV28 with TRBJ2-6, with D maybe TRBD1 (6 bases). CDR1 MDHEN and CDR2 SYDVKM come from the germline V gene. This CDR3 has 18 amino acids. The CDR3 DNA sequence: TGTGCCAGCAGTTCCCCGACAGGTCGTAACTCTGGGGCCAGCGTCCTGACTTTC. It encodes CASSSPTGRNSGASVLTF.

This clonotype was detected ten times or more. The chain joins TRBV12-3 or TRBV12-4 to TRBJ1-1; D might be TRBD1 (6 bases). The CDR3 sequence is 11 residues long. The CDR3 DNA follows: TGTGCGGCAGGGGCGAACACTGAAGCTTTCTTT. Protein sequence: CAAGANTEAFF.

The CDR3 sequence: CARTWMRPPLYEQYF. CDR3 DNA sequence: TGTGCCAGAACCTGGATGAGACCGCCCTTGTACGAGCAGTACTTC. This sequence joins TRBV7-3 and TRBJ2-7; D unresolved. Trimming took off 9 bases at V and 4 bases at J, with 22 bases between the two ends. From germline, CDR1 is SGHTA and CDR2 FQGTGA. The CDR3 has 15 amino acids.

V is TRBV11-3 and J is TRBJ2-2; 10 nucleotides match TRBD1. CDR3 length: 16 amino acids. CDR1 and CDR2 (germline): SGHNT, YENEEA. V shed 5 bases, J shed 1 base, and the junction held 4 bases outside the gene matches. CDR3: CASSPWTGGNTGELFF. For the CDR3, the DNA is TGTGCCAGCAGCCCGTGGACAGGGGGGAACACCGGGGAGCTGTTTTTT.

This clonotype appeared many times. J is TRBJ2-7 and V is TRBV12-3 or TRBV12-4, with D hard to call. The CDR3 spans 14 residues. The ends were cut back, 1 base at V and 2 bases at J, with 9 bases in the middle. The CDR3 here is CASSLGAVTYEQYF. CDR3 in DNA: TGTGCCAGCAGTTTAGGAGCAGTCACCTACGAGCAGTACTTC.